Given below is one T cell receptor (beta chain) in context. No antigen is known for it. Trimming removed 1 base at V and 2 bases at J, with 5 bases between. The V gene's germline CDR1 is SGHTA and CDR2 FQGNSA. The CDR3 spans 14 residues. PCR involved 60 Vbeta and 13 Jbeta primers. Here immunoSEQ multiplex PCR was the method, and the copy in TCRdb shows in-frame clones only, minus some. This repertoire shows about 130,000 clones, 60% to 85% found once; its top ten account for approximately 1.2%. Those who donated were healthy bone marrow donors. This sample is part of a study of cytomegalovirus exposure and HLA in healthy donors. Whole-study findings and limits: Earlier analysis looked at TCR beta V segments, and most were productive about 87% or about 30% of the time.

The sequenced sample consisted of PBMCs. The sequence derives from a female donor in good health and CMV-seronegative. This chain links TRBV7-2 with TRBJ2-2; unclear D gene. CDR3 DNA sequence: TGTGCCAGCAGCTTAGGTGTAAACACCGGGGAGCTGTTTTTT. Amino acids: CASSLGVNTGELFF.